The 16 T cell receptor beta chains below come from one sample, sequenced in a study of cytomegalovirus exposure and HLA in healthy donors. PCR primers comprised 60 Vbeta and 13 Jbeta primers. Sequenced by immunoSEQ multiplex PCR; TCRdb stores in-frame clones only, minus some. This sample carries tens of thousands of clones, roughly 80% of them seen once, and the ten largest clones take roughly 4.5%. Sequenced input: PBMCs. These receptors originate from a middle-aged woman in good health and CMV-seropositive.

The chain employs TRBV6-5 and TRBJ2-1, with 8 bases identical to TRBD2. The CDR3 has 16 amino acids. Germline V gene sequence: CDR1 MNHEY, CDR2 SVGAGI. V was clipped by 0 bases and J by 6 bases; unmatched bases: 7. The CDR3 here is CASSYSSGRFGNEQFF. CDR3 coding DNA: TGTGCCAGCAGTTACTCGAGCGGGAGATTCGGCAATGAGCAGTTCTTC.

The rearrangement uses TRBV7-6 and TRBJ2-2; tentative D call: TRBD2 (7 bases). CDR3 length equals 17 residues. V lost 1 base and J lost 5, with 17 bases in between. Per the germline V gene, CDR1 is SGHVS and CDR2 is FNYEAQ. CDR3 residues: CASSLGVRGARTGELFF. CDR3 coding DNA: TGTGCCAGCAGCTTAGGGGTTCGGGGGGCCCGTACCGGGGAGCTGTTTTTT.

Note on this clone: Here the CDR3 omits its conserved ending phenylalanine or tryptophan, so a read error is the likely source. The V gene is TRBV6-5, the J gene TRBJ1-3; D gene ambiguous. The germline V gene encodes CDR1 MNHEY and CDR2 SVGAGI. The CDR3 is made up of 14 amino acids. Trimming shortened V by 10 bases and J by 0 bases, and 13 bases separated the two germline ends. CDR3 bases: TGTGCCACAGTCGGGAGAAACTCTGGAAACACCATATATCTT. Protein: CATVGRNSGNTIYL.

The chain recombines TRBV19 with TRBJ2-1; D may be TRBD1 (6 bases). Trimming shortened V by 5 bases and J by 4 bases, and 15 bases separated the two germline ends. The CDR3 extends over 15 amino acids. The germline gives CDR1 LNHDA, CDR2 SQIVND (reference sequence). CDR3 residues: CASSGQPNRYNEQFF. For the CDR3, the DNA is TGTGCCAGTAGTGGACAGCCGAACAGGTACAATGAGCAGTTCTTC. The whole variable domain, remainder taken from reference TRBV19 and TRBJ2-1, is DGGITQSPKYLFRKEGQNVTLSCEQNLNHDAMYWYRQDPGQGLRLIYYSQIVNDFQKGDIAEGYSVSREKKESFPLTVTSAQKNPTAFYLCASSGQPNRYNEQFFGPGTRLTVL.

This chain uses TRBV6-5 with TRBJ2-1; 8 nucleotides agree with TRBD1. Germline V gene lookup returns CDR1 MNHEY and CDR2 SVGAGI. The CDR3 extends over 14 amino acids. V dropped 6 bases and J dropped 7; count of bases not matched to a gene: 8. CDR3 in DNA: TGTGCCAGCAGGACCCGGACAGGGAGGAATGAGCAGTTCTTC. It is translated as CASRTRTGRNEQFF.

V usage is TRBV6-5 and J usage is TRBJ2-7; D is undetermined. The CDR3 contains 13 residues. Germline CDR1 reads MNHEY; CDR2 reads SVGAGI. V lost 6 bases and J lost 0, with 9 bases in between. This CDR3 is CASRVYGSYEQYF. The CDR3 nucleotides read TGTGCCAGCAGGGTGTACGGCTCCTACGAGCAGTACTTC.

This clone has a handful of counts. The chain recombines TRBV28 with TRBJ2-2, with TRBD1 matching over 7 bases. The CDR3 runs 16 residues. Trimming removed 2 bases from V and 6 bases from J; junction bases left unmatched: 9. Germline V gene data show CDR1 as MDHEN and CDR2 as SYDVKM. CDR3 loop: CASSLLGDRASGELFF. The CDR3 coding sequence is TGTGCCAGCAGTTTACTCGGTGACAGGGCATCCGGGGAGCTGTTTTTT.

V gene TRBV25-1 combines with J gene TRBJ2-3, with TRBD2 matching 12 bases. There are 16 residues in the CDR3. CDR1 is MGHDK and CDR2 is SYGVNS in the germline V gene. Trimming took 2 bases from V and 5 from J; bases not matched to a gene: 5. CDR3 sequence reads: CASSEVLAGGGDTQYF. CDR3 sequence (DNA): TGTGCCAGCAGTGAAGTACTAGCGGGAGGTGGAGATACGCAGTATTTT.

The DNA of the CDR3 is TGTGCCAGCAGCCAATATTACCGACAGGGAGTAGGCTCCTACGAGCAGTACTTC. This gives the protein CASSQYYRQGVGSYEQYF. This chain connects TRBV28 to TRBJ2-7, with 7 bases that match TRBD1. In germline, CDR1 is MDHEN, CDR2 SYDVKM. V lost 6 bases, J lost 0 bases, and 17 bases stayed unmatched. This CDR3 is built from 18 residues.

The chain combines TRBV4-3 with TRBJ2-4, with 7 nucleotides matching TRBD2. Germline CDR1 LGHNA, CDR2 YSLEER. The CDR3 length is 16 residues. The V segment lost 0 bases and the J segment 4 bases; nucleotides outside the gene matches: 6. CDR3: CASSQEGGGGKNIQYF. CDR3 nucleotides: TGCGCCAGCAGCCAAGAGGGGGGGGGAGGGAAAAACATTCAGTACTTC.

The rearrangement uses TRBV7-2 and TRBJ2-7, with 12 bases identical to TRBD2. There are 18 residues in the CDR3. Per germline, CDR1 SGHTA and CDR2 FQGNSA. Trimming removed 5 bases from V and 3 bases from J; junction bases left unmatched: 14. The CDR3 region is CASSGETSGSPSYYEQYF. The DNA for the CDR3 is TGTGCCAGCAGCGGTGAGACTAGCGGGAGCCCTTCGTACTACGAGCAGTACTTC.

The rearrangement links TRBV7-3 to TRBJ2-3; 8 nucleotides match TRBD2. J gave up 5 bases and V 7 bases, and 14 bases lay outside the gene matches. This CDR3 comprises 16 residues. Looked up from germline, CDR1 is SGHTA and CDR2 is FQGTGA. The CDR3 nucleotides are TGTGCCAGCAAGGAATCGGGCGGGAGGTGGGGAGATACGCAGTATTTT. Translation gives CASKESGGRWGDTQYF. The variable domain in full, with the rest retrieved from reference TRBV7-3 and TRBJ2-3, is GAGVSQTPSNKVTEKGKYVELRCDPISGHTALYWYRQSLGQGPEFLIYFQGTGAADDSGLPNDRFFAVRPEGSVSTLKIQRTERGDSAVYLCASKESGGRWGDTQYFGPGTRLTVL.

As regards this clone: The junction differs from germline at one of its ends, possibly a read error. The gene calls are TRBV7-9 and TRBJ2-7; tentative D call: TRBD2 (6 bases). From germline, CDR1 is SEHNR and CDR2 FQNEAQ (reference sequence). The CDR3 is 13 residues long. The CDR3 sequence is CSSSSRGSYEQYF. The CDR3 region has the DNA TGTTCCAGCAGCTCGCGGGGCAGCTACGAGCAGTACTTC.

CDR3 coding DNA: TGTGCCATCAGTGACAGGGTAAACATTCAGTACTTC. Protein product: CAISDRVNIQYF. The rearrangement joins TRBV10-3 to TRBJ2-4; D is possibly TRBD1 (5 bases). Germline lookup yields CDR1 ENHRY and CDR2 SYGVKD. Trimming took off 3 bases at V and 6 bases at J, with 6 bases between the two ends. This CDR3 is 12 amino acids long.

The chain recombines TRBV28 with TRBJ2-7, with D maybe TRBD1 (5 bases). Trimming shortened V by 6 bases and J by 2 bases, and 11 bases separated the two germline ends. Germline V gives CDR1 MDHEN, CDR2 SYDVKM. CDR3 size: 13 residues. The CDR3 loop reads CASRGAGPYEQYF. The CDR3, as DNA: TGTGCCAGCAGAGGGGCCGGACCCTACGAGCAGTACTTC.

In this sample, this clone turned up once. The J gene is TRBJ2-3, the V gene TRBV7-8; the match to TRBD1 covers 7 bases. Germline values: CDR1 SGHVS, CDR2 FQNEAQ. Trimming cost V 2 bases and J 2 bases; bases outside gene matches: 7. The CDR3 sequence is 16 residues long. The CDR3 reads CASSLRTGGYTDTQYF. The CDR3 bases are TGTGCCAGCAGCTTACGGACAGGCGGTTACACAGATACGCAGTATTTT.